These 18 T cell receptor beta chains were sequenced from one sample in a study of shared clonotypes between healthy human individuals. Clones were read by immunoSEQ multiplex PCR, and TCRdb kept only the in-frame ones, dropping some. There are about 2 million clones in the sample; roughly 94% occur only once, and under 0.15% lies in the top ten. Sequencing was carried out using naive CD4+ T cells sorted from blood. The subset: CD45RA+ positively selected. Every receptor here comes from a man aged 18 to 30 in good health.

This clone has a single count. CDR3: CASIRDTTDTQYF. The CDR3 DNA follows: TGCGCCAGCATCCGGGACACCACAGATACGCAGTATTTT. The rearrangement uses TRBV5-1 and TRBJ2-3; a possible D gene is TRBD1 (6 bases). Trimming removed 6 bases from V and 2 bases from J, with 10 bases in between. Germline-derived CDR1 and CDR2 are SGHRS and YFSETQ. The CDR3 is 13 amino acids.

The rearrangement uses TRBV6-5 and TRBJ2-7; TRBD1 matches at 11 bases. V shed 2 bases, J shed 6 bases, and the junction held 6 bases outside the gene matches. Germline CDR1 and CDR2: MNHEY and SVGAGI. The CDR3 is 15 amino acids. CDR3 loop: CASSYVGQGAGEQYF. The DNA of the CDR3 is TGTGCCAGCAGTTACGTAGGACAGGGGGCTGGCGAGCAGTACTTC.

This chain uses TRBV7-3 with TRBJ2-7; 9 bases are a match to TRBD1. This CDR3 region has 13 residues. CDR1 SGHTA and CDR2 FQGTGA come from the germline V gene. V gave up 4 bases and J gave up 6 bases; unmatched junction bases: 4. DNA for the CDR3: TGTGCCAGCAGCTCACAGGGGGCCGGCGAGCAGTACTTC. Translating gives CASSSQGAGEQYF.

With respect to this clone: Different DNA sequences within this sample yield the same CDR3. The chain is built from TRBV7-2 and TRBJ2-7; 9 bases are a match to TRBD2. Germline V lookup: CDR1 SGHTA, CDR2 FQGNSA. The V gene end was trimmed by 3 bases and the J gene end by 3 bases; junction bases not matched to a gene: 0. The length of the CDR3 is 13 residues. The CDR3 region has the DNA TGTGCCAGCAGCTTTAGCGGGAGCTACGAGCAGTACTTC. It encodes CASSFSGSYEQYF.

The V and J genes are TRBV7-2 and TRBJ2-7; a weak D match, TRBD1 (6 bases). With 1 base removed from V and 2 bases from J, the gap between germline ends came to 12 bases. The germline CDR1 and CDR2 sequences are SGHTA and FQGNSA. This CDR3 has 15 amino acids. The CDR3 region is CASSLEHRETYEQYF. The CDR3 DNA follows: TGTGCCAGCAGCTTAGAACACAGGGAAACCTACGAGCAGTACTTC.

Concerning this clone itself: Other DNA sequences in this sample translate to the same CDR3. J is TRBJ2-5 and V is TRBV6-5; 11 bases line up with TRBD1. Germline loops: CDR1 MNHEY, CDR2 SVGAGI. Germline trimming cut 0 bases from V and 5 bases from J; bases unmatched to any gene: 5. This CDR3 has 16 amino acids. CDR3 residues: CASSYSGQGAGETQYF. In nucleotides, the CDR3 is TGTGCCAGCAGTTACTCAGGACAGGGGGCCGGGGAGACCCAGTACTTC.

The V and J genes are TRBV7-9 and TRBJ2-1; D is possibly TRBD1 (6 bases). Germline CDR1 is SEHNR and CDR2 is FQNEAQ (reference sequence). This CDR3 has 16 amino acids. Between the trimmed V and J ends, which lost 1 base and 6 bases, there was a span of 16 bases. The CDR3 sequence is CASSLVRAGDSNEQFF. The CDR3 nucleotides read TGTGCCAGCAGCTTAGTCCGAGCAGGGGATAGCAATGAGCAGTTCTTC.

The chain uses TRBV6-4 and TRBJ2-1; the D gene is possibly TRBD1 (5 bases). The CDR3 sequence is 14 residues long. Germline CDR1 MRHNA, CDR2 SNTAGT. The V end lost 9 bases, the J end lost 2 bases, and 14 bases lay between the germline ends. The CDR3 loop reads CARTGAPTYNEQFF. The DNA for the CDR3 is TGTGCCAGGACTGGGGCGCCTACCTACAATGAGCAGTTCTTC.

Concerning this clone: Other DNA sequences from this sample encode an identical CDR3 as well. V usage is TRBV5-6 and J usage is TRBJ2-7; no reliable D call. CDR1 SGHDT and CDR2 YYEEEE come from the germline V gene. V was clipped by 4 bases and J by 1 base, with 6 bases between them. The CDR3 consists of 12 residues. For the CDR3, the DNA is TGTGCCAGCAGCCCAAATTCCTACGAGCAGTACTTC. Its protein product is CASSPNSYEQYF. The entire variable domain, with the rest obtained from reference TRBV5-6 and TRBJ2-7, is as follows: DAGVTQSPTHLIKTRGQQVTLRCSPKSGHDTVSWYQQALGQGPQFIFQYYEEEERQRGNFPDRFSGHQFPNYSSELNVNALLLGDSALYLCASSPNSYEQYFGPGTRLTVT.

This clone was seen only once. This CDR3 is also generated by other DNA sequences in the sample. The chain is built from TRBV29-1 and TRBJ1-1; possibly TRBD1 for D (5 bases). This CDR3 region has 13 residues. The V gene lost 6 bases and the J gene lost 0 bases, with 11 bases spanning the gap. The germline V gene has CDR1 SQVTM and CDR2 ANQGSEA. CDR3 sequence: CSVAGTLNTEAFF. For the CDR3, the DNA is TGCAGCGTCGCCGGGACTCTGAACACTGAAGCTTTCTTT.

The gene calls are TRBV5-4 and TRBJ2-4, with D maybe TRBD2 (6 bases). CDR1 is SGHNT and CDR2 is YYREEE in the germline V gene (reference sequence). The CDR3 has 15 residues. V lost 4 bases to trimming and J lost 5 bases, with 16 bases between them. The CDR3 nucleotides are TGTGCCAGCAGCGTTGGGTGGGGAGGTCAAAACATTCAGTACTTC. Residues: CASSVGWGGQNIQYF.

The rearrangement uses TRBV2 and TRBJ2-5; no clear D gene. The CDR3 has 12 amino acids. CDR1 and CDR2 from the germline V gene are SNHLY and FYNNEI. Between the trimmed V and J ends, which lost 6 bases and 5 bases, there was a span of 10 bases. The CDR3 region has the DNA TGTGCCAGCAGGAGTAATGGGGAGACCCAGTACTTC. Translating it yields CASRSNGETQYF.

The rearrangement joins TRBV10-3 to TRBJ2-7, with 9 bases that match TRBD2. Germline CDR1 ENHRY, CDR2 SYGVKD. The CDR3 length is 15 residues. The ends lost 4 bases at V and 1 base at J; junction bases unmatched: 5. The CDR3 loop reads CAISGTSEGSYEQYF. CDR3 sequence (DNA): TGTGCCATCAGTGGGACTAGCGAAGGTTCCTACGAGCAGTACTTC.

Details on this clone: Other DNA sequences within the sample encode an identical CDR3. This rearrangement joins TRBV19 to TRBJ2-7; TRBD1 matches 7 bases. From germline, CDR1 is LNHDA and CDR2 SQIVND (reference sequence). J lost 1 base, V lost 6 bases, and 3 bases had no gene match. The CDR3 has 13 residues. The CDR3 region has the DNA TGTGCCAGTAGCCGGGACAGTTCCTACGAGCAGTACTTC. Encoded protein: CASSRDSSYEQYF.

V and J are TRBV10-1 and TRBJ2-7; 8 bases fit TRBD1. This CDR3 is 16 amino acids long. V lost 2 bases, J lost 3 bases, and 9 bases stayed unmatched. CDR1 is WNHNN and CDR2 is SYGVQD in the germline V gene (reference sequence). The CDR3, as DNA: TGCGCCAGCAGTGAGACGTCAGGGACAGGACACTACGAGCAGTACTTC. Its translation is CASSETSGTGHYEQYF.

V and J are TRBV28 and TRBJ2-1, with 12 nucleotides matching TRBD2. CDR1 MDHEN and CDR2 SYDVKM come from the germline V gene. The V segment lost 5 bases and the J segment 7 bases; nucleotides outside the gene matches: 6. This CDR3 region has 15 residues. The CDR3 region has the DNA TGTGCCAGCAGTCAGACTAGCGGGGGATTTAATGAGCAGTTCTTC. It is translated as CASSQTSGGFNEQFF.

The genes are TRBV19 and TRBJ1-3, with 7 nucleotides matching TRBD1. Germline V CDR1 and CDR2: LNHDA, SQIVND (reference sequence). V dropped 6 bases and J dropped 1; count of bases not matched to a gene: 9. This CDR3 comprises 16 residues. CDR3 protein: CASRATGDGSGNTIYF. CDR3 sequence (DNA): TGTGCCAGTAGGGCAACAGGGGACGGTTCTGGAAACACCATATATTTT.

The CDR3 DNA sequence: TGTGCCAGCAGCTACGGTGTAGAGCTAGCCAAAAACATTCAGTACTTC. This gives the protein CASSYGVELAKNIQYF. This rearrangement joins TRBV7-2 to TRBJ2-4; D is unresolved. This CDR3 comprises 16 residues. The germline CDR1 and CDR2 sequences are SGHTA and FQGNSA. The V end was cut by 4 bases, the J end by 0 bases, with 13 bases between.